The clone carrying this T cell receptor beta chain turned up a few times. This record comes from a study of OX40 agonist ivuxolimab in advanced cancers. V lost 3 bases to trimming and J lost 0 bases; unmatched junction nucleotides: 3. The CDR3 has 15 residues. Germline CDR1 reads SNHLY; CDR2 reads FYNNEI. Only in-frame clones appear in the TCRdb table, and some are missing; sequencing was by immunoSEQ multiplex PCR. The sample records around 35,000 clones, roughly 80% being singletons. Sample: CD4+ or CD8+ T cells sorted from blood, taken in a trial of the OX40 agonist ivuxolimab. The TCR originated in an adult with an advanced solid tumor such as melanoma, head and neck, liver or kidney cancer. V usage is TRBV2 and J usage is TRBJ2-3, with 7 bases matching TRBD2. CDR3 amino acids: CASSDGGGSTDTQYF. Here the CDR3 DNA reads TGTGCCAGCAGTGATGGCGGGGGAAGCACAGATACGCAGTATTTT. The variable domain in full, with the rest retrieved from reference TRBV2 and TRBJ2-3, is EPEVTQTPSHQVTQMGQEVILRCVPISNHLYFYWYRQILGQKVEFLVSFYNNEISEKSEIFDDQFSVERPDGSNFTLKIRSTKLEDSAMYFCASSDGGGSTDTQYFGPGTRLTVL.